A single sample gave rise to the 32 T cell receptor beta chains below, sequenced in a study of vaccination and CD4 T cells after COVID-19. The Oncomine TCR Beta short-read assay was applied to DNA of cultured CD4+ T cells. TCRdb passed the PCR reads through MiXCR, listing each CDR3 protein once. The data show roughly 8,700 distinct CDR3 sequences, 40% to 50% seen once. No antigens are known for them. Treatment noted: approximately nine-day PBMC culture with coronavirus spike peptide pools or control peptides (ViraFEST assay). Researchers collected the unexposed donor's CD4+ T cells before the COVID-19 pandemic (2011-2018). Specimen: CD4+ T cells from blood, cultured in vitro. These receptors all stem from a human donor in good health.

This clonotype has more than one count but fewer than ten. V and J are TRBV20-1 and TRBJ2-5; tentative D call: TRBD2 (6 bases). The CDR3 loop spans 13 amino acids. Trimming removed 7 bases at V and 5 bases at J, with 17 bases between. Germline CDR1 is DFQATT and CDR2 is SNEGSKA (reference sequence). The CDR3 loop is CSGLSGVFETQYF. CDR3 nucleotide sequence: TGCAGTGGGCTTTCGGGAGTATTTGAGACCCAGTACTTC.

This clonotype was picked up a small number of times. The genes are TRBV5-6 and TRBJ1-2; D uncertain. The CDR3 has 11 residues. V was trimmed by 7 bases and J by 2 bases, leaving 6 bases between them. CDR1 and CDR2 from the germline V gene are SGHDT and YYEEEE. This chain's CDR3 is CASGRNYGYTF. The CDR3 DNA follows: TGTGCCAGCGGGAGGAACTATGGCTACACCTTC.

The chain uses TRBV5-4 and TRBJ2-5, with D perhaps assigned TRBD1 or TRBD2 (5 bases each). CDR1 is SGHNT and CDR2 is YYREEE in the germline V gene (reference sequence). This CDR3 has 14 residues. V was clipped by 4 bases and J by 2 bases, with 12 bases between them. CDR3 nucleotide sequence: TGTGCCAGCAGCCGGGGCGGGCCACAAGAGACCCAGTACTTC. Translated: CASSRGGPQETQYF.

The CDR3 is CASSEGRGQGQPQHF. CDR3 DNA sequence: TGTGCCAGCAGTGAGGGCAGGGGGCAGGGTCAGCCCCAGCATTTT. The genes are TRBV2 and TRBJ1-5; TRBD1 agrees at 8 bases. The J segment lost 6 bases and the V segment lost 3 bases, leaving 7 bases of the junction unmatched. The CDR3 spans 15 residues. Germline assignment: CDR1 SNHLY and CDR2 FYNNEI.

The gene calls are TRBV28 and TRBJ1-5; D perhaps matches TRBD1 (5 bases). The CDR3 spans 15 residues. The V end was cut by 6 bases, the J end by 9 bases, with 21 bases between. The V gene's germline CDR1 is MDHEN and CDR2 SYDVKM. As DNA, the CDR3 is TGTGCCAGCAGCTCCCCGGGGGGGGATGCGTTGCCCCAGCATTTT. Protein product: CASSSPGGDALPQHF.

This clonotype has more than one count but fewer than ten. This rearrangement joins TRBV24-1 to TRBJ2-1; TRBD2 is a possible D gene (5 bases). V lost 6 bases, J lost 10 bases, and 15 bases lay in between. Germline assignment: CDR1 KGHDR and CDR2 SFDVKD. The length of the CDR3 is 13 residues. This CDR3 reads CATSSGLEREQFF. The CDR3 coding sequence is TGTGCCACCAGTAGTGGCTTAGAGCGGGAGCAGTTCTTC.

This clonotype appeared a few times. The chain uses TRBV20-1 and TRBJ2-4, with 14 bases matching TRBD2. Trimming took 6 bases from V and 0 from J; bases not matched to a gene: 7. The CDR3 totals 17 residues. Germline V lookup: CDR1 DFQATT, CDR2 SNEGSKA (reference sequence). The CDR3 DNA is TGCAGTGCGTGGACTAGCGGGAGGAATCTAGCCAAAAACATTCAGTACTTC. It specifies CSAWTSGRNLAKNIQYF.

The gene calls are TRBV27 and TRBJ2-2; the match to TRBD2 covers 15 bases. After removal of 6 bases from V and 6 bases from J, the junction contained 8 bases not matched to a gene. Germline V lookup: CDR1 MNHEY, CDR2 SMNVEV (reference sequence). The CDR3 is 17 amino acids. CDR3 loop: CASRRGLAGGVPGELFF. CDR3 nucleotides: TGTGCCAGCAGGAGGGGACTAGCGGGAGGAGTGCCCGGGGAGCTGTTTTTT.

This clonotype was seen a handful of times. The rearrangement links TRBV29-1 to TRBJ2-3; 9 bases are shared with TRBD2. The CDR3 has 14 amino acids. Germline V gene sequence: CDR1 SQVTM, CDR2 ANQGSEA. V dropped 3 bases and J dropped 4; count of bases not matched to a gene: 5. The CDR3 bases are TGCAGCGTTGAGGGCGGGGGGGCCGCAGATACGCAGTATTTT. Encoded protein: CSVEGGGAADTQYF.

V and J are TRBV6-5 and TRBJ2-2, with a possible D match to TRBD1 (5 bases). The ends were cut back, 0 bases at V and 1 base at J, with 12 bases in the middle. Germline values: CDR1 MNHEY, CDR2 SVGAGI. The CDR3 has 17 residues. The chain's CDR3 is CASSYSWSTGNTGELFF. The CDR3 bases are TGTGCCAGCAGTTACTCGTGGTCAACAGGGAACACCGGGGAGCTGTTTTTT.

The V call is TRBV12-5, the J call TRBJ2-3; TRBD1 matches at 10 bases. The CDR3 runs to 15 residues. Germline V CDR1 and CDR2: LGHNT, FRNRAP. V lost 6 bases and J lost 4; bases outside the gene matches: 7. The CDR3 DNA follows: TGTGCTAGTGGGCTGGGACAGGGGATGGCAGATACGCAGTATTTT. Translated, it gives CASGLGQGMADTQYF.

The chain links TRBV6-1 to TRBJ1-6; 10 nucleotides line up with TRBD1. The V gene's germline CDR1 is MNHNS and CDR2 SASEGT. The CDR3 runs to 15 residues. Trimming took 11 bases from V and 10 from J; bases not matched to a gene: 14. The CDR3 sequence: CASSPTGGFRSPLHF. As DNA, the CDR3 is TGTGCCTCAAGCCCGACAGGGGGCTTCAGATCACCCCTCCACTTT.

This clonotype appeared once. This chain joins TRBV21-1 and TRBJ1-1; TRBD1 reflects the table's D call only, with no check against the DNA. TRBV21-1 counts as a pseudogene. The CDR3 totals 13 residues. The CDR3 protein is CASSLRDSLEAFF. DNA of the CDR3: TGTGCCAGCAGCCTTCGGGACAGCCTTGAAGCTTTCTTT.

This clonotype was seen a few times. The genes are TRBV5-8 and TRBJ1-1; D not certain. V lost 4 bases and J lost 1, with 8 bases in between. Germline V gives CDR1 SGHTS, CDR2 YDEGEE. This CDR3 has 13 residues. The CDR3 loop reads CASSPEENTEAFF. The DNA for the CDR3 is TGTGCCAGCAGCCCGGAAGAGAACACTGAAGCTTTCTTT.

The chain carries TRBV5-4 and TRBJ1-1, with D possibly being TRBD1 (5 bases). The CDR3 runs to 13 residues. V dropped 3 bases and J dropped 11 bases, with 17 bases sitting between them. Germline-derived CDR1 and CDR2 are SGHNT and YYREEE (reference sequence). DNA of the CDR3: TGTGCCAGCAGCTCCCGCGGACACCGCGGGGCTTTCTTT. It encodes CASSSRGHRGAFF.

The chain joins TRBV19 to TRBJ1-2, with a weak D call TRBD1 (6 bases). Per germline, CDR1 LNHDA and CDR2 SQIVND (reference sequence). This CDR3 has 14 amino acids. Trimming removed 1 base at V and 5 bases at J, with 11 bases between. The CDR3, as DNA: TGTGCCAGTAGTATAGCAACAGGGCGGTATGGCTACACCTTC. This translates into CASSIATGRYGYTF.

The chain uses TRBV6-1 and TRBJ2-7; possibly TRBD1 or TRBD2 for D (6 bases each). Trimming removed 1 base from V and 1 base from J, with 11 bases in between. This CDR3 is built from 15 residues. Looked up from germline, CDR1 is MNHNS and CDR2 is SASEGT. Here the CDR3 reads CASSEERGLSYEQYF. The CDR3 DNA follows: TGTGCCAGCAGTGAAGAACGGGGGCTTTCCTACGAGCAGTACTTC.

This clonotype was seen only once. This chain connects TRBV7-9 to TRBJ2-7; TRBD2 agrees at 10 bases. The V segment lost 4 bases and the J segment 2 bases; nucleotides outside the gene matches: 5. This CDR3 comprises 15 residues. Per germline, CDR1 SEHNR and CDR2 FQNEAQ (reference sequence). CDR3 DNA: TGTGCCAGCAGCTCACCTAGCGGGGGCACCTACGAGCAGTACTTC. It encodes CASSSPSGGTYEQYF.

J is TRBJ2-1 and V is TRBV7-2; 11 nucleotides align to TRBD2. This CDR3 has 16 amino acids. Trimming cost V 1 base and J 6 bases; bases outside gene matches: 5. CDR1 is SGHTA and CDR2 is FQGNSA in the germline V gene. CDR3 sequence (DNA): TGTGCCAGCAGCTTAGGTGGTAGCGGGAGGGGCAATGAGCAGTTCTTC. This codes for CASSLGGSGRGNEQFF.

The chain has TRBV7-6 and TRBJ2-3, with 9 bases lining up with TRBD2. The CDR3 is 17 residues long. V lost 2 bases, J lost 3 bases, and 9 bases stayed unmatched. Germline-derived CDR1 and CDR2 are SGHVS and FNYEAQ. The CDR3 here is CASSLMSSGIRTDTQYF. In DNA form, the CDR3 reads TGTGCCAGCAGCTTAATGTCTAGCGGGATAAGGACAGATACGCAGTATTTT.

V usage is TRBV27 and J usage is TRBJ2-5, with D perhaps TRBD2 (5 bases). The CDR3 contains 14 residues. V gave up 5 bases and J gave up 2 bases, with 12 bases separating them. Germline V CDR1 and CDR2: MNHEY, SMNVEV (reference sequence). The chain's CDR3 is CASSLFTGQETQYF. The CDR3 bases are TGTGCCAGCAGTCTATTTACGGGGCAAGAGACCCAGTACTTC.

CDR3 residues: CASSRTNNEQFF. DNA for the CDR3: TGTGCCAGCTCACGGACGAACAATGAGCAGTTCTTC. The V and J genes are TRBV18 and TRBJ2-1; D is uncertain. Trimming left V 4 bases short and J 5 bases short, with 6 bases between. This CDR3 is 12 amino acids long. Germline CDR1 KGHSH, CDR2 LQKENI.

The V gene is TRBV27, the J gene TRBJ2-4, with D tentatively TRBD1 (6 bases). The germline gives CDR1 MNHEY, CDR2 SMNVEV (reference sequence). Deletions cut 5 bases from V and 0 bases from J, with 11 bases between. The CDR3 consists of 15 residues. The CDR3 is CASSARTVAKNIQYF. In nucleotides, the CDR3 is TGTGCCAGCAGTGCCAGGACAGTAGCCAAAAACATTCAGTACTTC.

The chain uses TRBV15 and TRBJ2-3, with TRBD2 matching 7 bases. The CDR3 runs 16 residues. V gave up 5 bases and J gave up 3 bases; unmatched junction bases: 11. CDR1 is LNHNV, CDR2 YYDKDF, per germline (reference sequence). The CDR3 spells CATSAQQRGGTDTQYF. As DNA, the CDR3 is TGTGCCACCAGCGCACAACAGCGGGGAGGGACAGATACGCAGTATTTT.

The chain carries TRBV10-2 and TRBJ1-2; possibly TRBD1 for D (6 bases). The germline V and J ends were trimmed by 6 bases and 3 bases, with 8 bases remaining between them. Germline V gene lookup returns CDR1 WSHSY and CDR2 SAAADI. This CDR3 contains 12 residues. In DNA, the CDR3 is TGCGCCAGCAGATCAGGGGACTATGGCTACACCTTC. This sequence encodes CASRSGDYGYTF.

This rearrangement joins TRBV20-1 to TRBJ2-3; D remains ambiguous. The CDR3 covers 15 residues. CDR1 is DFQATT, CDR2 SNEGSKA, per germline (reference sequence). Trimming took off 3 bases at V and 3 bases at J, with 16 bases between the two ends. The CDR3: CSASNPQTGTDTQYF. DNA for the CDR3: TGCAGTGCTAGCAACCCCCAGACTGGAACAGATACGCAGTATTTT.

The CDR3 bases are TGTGCCAGCAGTTTAGAGGGCCCTGGCTATGGCTACACCTTC. Amino acids: CASSLEGPGYGYTF. The chain carries TRBV28 and TRBJ1-2; D ambiguous. Trimming stripped 2 bases from V and 4 bases from J, with 11 bases between. The CDR3 totals 14 residues. CDR1 is MDHEN, CDR2 SYDVKM, per germline.

The rearrangement links TRBV4-3 to TRBJ1-2; tentatively, D is TRBD1 (6 bases). The CDR3 loop spans 15 amino acids. Germline loops: CDR1 LGHNA, CDR2 YSLEER. Trimming removed 0 bases at V and 4 bases at J, with 12 bases between. DNA of the CDR3: TGCGCCAGCAGCCAAGATCTCAGGGGTATCTATGGCTACACCTTC. Translation: CASSQDLRGIYGYTF.

The chain recombines TRBV30 with TRBJ1-6; 9 bases are a match to TRBD1. V lost 5 bases, J lost 12 bases, and 5 bases stayed unmatched. This CDR3 contains 12 residues. The germline gives CDR1 GTSNPN, CDR2 SVGIG (reference sequence). The CDR3 sequence: CAWETGGIPLHF. The CDR3 nucleotides read TGTGCCTGGGAGACAGGGGGTATACCCCTCCACTTT.

Only a few counts were recorded for this clonotype. The CDR3 region has the DNA TGTGCCAGTAGTATAATTGGAGGTGATAGCACTGAAGCTTTCTTT. Translation gives CASSIIGGDSTEAFF. V gene TRBV19 combines with J gene TRBJ1-1, with D unclear. Trimming cost V 2 bases and J 4 bases, with 14 bases left between them. Germline CDR1 and CDR2: LNHDA and SQIVND (reference sequence). CDR3 length: 15 residues.

This clonotype has just a few counts. The chain has TRBV7-9 and TRBJ1-2; D gene uncertain. Germline V gives CDR1 SEHNR, CDR2 FQNEAQ (reference sequence). Trimming removed 1 base at V and 4 bases at J, with 4 bases between. This CDR3 region has 12 residues. The CDR3 here is CASSLEGYGYTF. In nucleotides, the CDR3 is TGTGCCAGCAGCTTAGAGGGCTATGGCTACACCTTC.

This clonotype was observed a handful of times. The rearrangement joins TRBV20-1 to TRBJ1-2; TRBD1 agrees at 7 bases. The V and J ends lost 1 base and 2 bases, in that order; junction bases with no gene match: 13. This CDR3 spans 17 amino acids. Germline values: CDR1 DFQATT, CDR2 SNEGSKA (reference sequence). CDR3 nucleotide sequence: TGCAGTGCTAGAGTGGACAGAGGACAGGTCGGCAACTATGGCTACACCTTC. It translates to CSARVDRGQVGNYGYTF.